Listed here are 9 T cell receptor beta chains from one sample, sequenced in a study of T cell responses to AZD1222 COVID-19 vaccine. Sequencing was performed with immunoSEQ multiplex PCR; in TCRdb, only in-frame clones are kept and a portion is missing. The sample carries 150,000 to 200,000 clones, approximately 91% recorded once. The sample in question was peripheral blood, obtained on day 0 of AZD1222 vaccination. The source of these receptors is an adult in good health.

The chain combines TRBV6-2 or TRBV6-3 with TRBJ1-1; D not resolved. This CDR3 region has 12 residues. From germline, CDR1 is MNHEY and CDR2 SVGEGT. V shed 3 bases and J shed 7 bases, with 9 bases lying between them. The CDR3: CASSYRAFEAFF. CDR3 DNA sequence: TGTGCCAGCAGTTATAGGGCCTTTGAAGCTTTCTTT.

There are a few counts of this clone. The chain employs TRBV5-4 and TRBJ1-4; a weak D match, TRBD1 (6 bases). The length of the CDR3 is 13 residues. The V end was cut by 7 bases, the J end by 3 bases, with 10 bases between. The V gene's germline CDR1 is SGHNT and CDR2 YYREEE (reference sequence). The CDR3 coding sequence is TGTGCCAGCGGAGGGGGACCTAATGAAAAACTGTTTTTT. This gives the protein CASGGGPNEKLFF.

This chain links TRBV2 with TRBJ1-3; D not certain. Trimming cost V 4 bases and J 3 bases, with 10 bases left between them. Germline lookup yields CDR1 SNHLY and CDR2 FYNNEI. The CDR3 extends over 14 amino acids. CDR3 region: CASSGQGSGNTIYF. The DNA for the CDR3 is TGTGCCAGCAGTGGCCAAGGGAGTGGAAACACCATATATTTT.

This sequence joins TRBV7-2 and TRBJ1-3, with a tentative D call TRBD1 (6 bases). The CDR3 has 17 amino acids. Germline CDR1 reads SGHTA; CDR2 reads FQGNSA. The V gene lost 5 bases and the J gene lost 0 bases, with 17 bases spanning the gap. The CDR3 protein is CASSLQGQLSSGNTIYF. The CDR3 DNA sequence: TGTGCCAGCAGCCTCCAAGGACAGCTGAGCTCTGGAAACACCATATATTTT.

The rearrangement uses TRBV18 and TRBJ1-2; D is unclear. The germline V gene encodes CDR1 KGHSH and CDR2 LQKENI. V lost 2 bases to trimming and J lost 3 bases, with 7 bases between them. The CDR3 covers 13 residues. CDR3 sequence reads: CASSPGRDYGYTF. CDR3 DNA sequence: TGTGCCAGCTCACCAGGGAGAGACTATGGCTACACCTTC.

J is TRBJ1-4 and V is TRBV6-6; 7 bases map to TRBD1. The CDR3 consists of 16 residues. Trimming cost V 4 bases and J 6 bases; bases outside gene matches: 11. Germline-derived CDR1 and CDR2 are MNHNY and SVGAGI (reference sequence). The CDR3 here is CASSSQDRSNYEKLFF. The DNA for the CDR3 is TGTGCCAGCAGTTCCCAGGACAGGTCGAACTATGAAAAACTGTTTTTT.

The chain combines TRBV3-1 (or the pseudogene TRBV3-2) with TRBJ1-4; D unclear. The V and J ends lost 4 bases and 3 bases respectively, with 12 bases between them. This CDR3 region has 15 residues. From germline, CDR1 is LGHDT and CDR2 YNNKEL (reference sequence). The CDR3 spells CASSPSGSANEKLFF. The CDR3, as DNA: TGTGCCAGCAGCCCATCCGGCAGTGCTAATGAAAAACTGTTTTTT.

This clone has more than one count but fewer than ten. The CDR3 DNA reads TGCGCCAGCAGCCGCCTTAAGAACACTGAAGCTTTCTTT. This translates into CASSRLKNTEAFF. The V gene is TRBV4-1, the J gene TRBJ1-1, with unresolved D. CDR1 is MGHRA and CDR2 is YSYEKL in the germline V gene. CDR3 length: 13 amino acids. V lost 4 bases and J 1 base, leaving 7 bases between the germline ends.

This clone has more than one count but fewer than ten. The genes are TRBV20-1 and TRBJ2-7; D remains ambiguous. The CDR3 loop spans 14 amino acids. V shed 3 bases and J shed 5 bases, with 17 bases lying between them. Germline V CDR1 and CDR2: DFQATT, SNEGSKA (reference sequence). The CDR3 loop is CSASYPRVRNEQYF. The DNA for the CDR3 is TGCAGTGCTAGTTACCCCCGGGTAAGGAACGAGCAGTACTTC.